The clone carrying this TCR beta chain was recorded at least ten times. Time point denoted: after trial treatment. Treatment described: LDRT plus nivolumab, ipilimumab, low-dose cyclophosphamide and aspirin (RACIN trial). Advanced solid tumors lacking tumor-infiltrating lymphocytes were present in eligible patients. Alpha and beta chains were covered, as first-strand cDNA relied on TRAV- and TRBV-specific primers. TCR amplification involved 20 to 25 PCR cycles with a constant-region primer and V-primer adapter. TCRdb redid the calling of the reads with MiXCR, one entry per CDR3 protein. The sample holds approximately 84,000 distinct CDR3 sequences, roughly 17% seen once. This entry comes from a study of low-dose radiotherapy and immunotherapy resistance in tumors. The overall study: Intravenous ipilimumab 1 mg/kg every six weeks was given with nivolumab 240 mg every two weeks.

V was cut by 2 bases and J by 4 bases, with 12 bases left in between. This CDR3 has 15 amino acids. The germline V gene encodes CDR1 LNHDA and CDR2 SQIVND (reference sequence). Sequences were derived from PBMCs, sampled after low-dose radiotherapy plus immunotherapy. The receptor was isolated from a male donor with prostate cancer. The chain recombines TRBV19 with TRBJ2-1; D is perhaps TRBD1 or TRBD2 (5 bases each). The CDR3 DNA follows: TGTGCCAGTAGTATATCCGGGGACCCATACAATGAGCAGTTCTTC. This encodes CASSISGDPYNEQFF. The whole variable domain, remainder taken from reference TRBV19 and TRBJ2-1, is DGGITQSPKYLFRKEGQNVTLSCEQNLNHDAMYWYRQDPGQGLRLIYYSQIVNDFQKGDIAEGYSVSREKKESFPLTVTSAQKNPTAFYLCASSISGDPYNEQFFGPGTRLTVL.